The 17 T cell receptor beta chains below were found in one sample sequenced in a study of prognosis after radiotherapy for stage I lung cancer. From genomic DNA, TCR beta CDR3 was amplified by two-round multiplex PCR. First-round PCR used primers specific to each TRBV and TRBJ gene. A single record per CDR3 protein comes from TCRdb applying MiXCR to the multiplex PCR reads. The profile shows 13,000 or so distinct CDR3 sequences, about 50% of them singletons. The specimen comprised PBMCs, sampled before or after stereotactic body radiation therapy (not recorded which). The receptor source for this set is a donor older than 45 with non-small cell lung cancer.

The chain has TRBV6-2 or TRBV6-3 and TRBJ2-7; D not resolved. The CDR3 is 16 amino acids. Germline CDR1 is MNHEY and CDR2 is SVGEGT. The germline V and J ends were trimmed by 5 bases and 0 bases, with 17 bases remaining between them. CDR3: CASSEGWVLSSYEQYF. The CDR3, as DNA: TGTGCCAGCAGTGAAGGGTGGGTTTTGTCCTCCTACGAGCAGTACTTC.

At least ten counts were recorded for this clonotype. The rearrangement links TRBV28 to TRBJ2-2; 15 bases agree with TRBD2. CDR1 MDHEN and CDR2 SYDVKM come from the germline V gene. The length of the CDR3 is 16 residues. The trim removed 7 bases at V and 5 bases at J, leaving 5 bases unmatched. CDR3: CASMGLAGGGTGELFF. The CDR3 DNA reads as TGTGCCAGCATGGGACTAGCGGGAGGAGGAACCGGGGAGCTGTTTTTT.

This clonotype has ten or more counts. The rearrangement joins TRBV2 to TRBJ1-2; D perhaps matches TRBD1 (5 bases). Germline V gene sequence: CDR1 SNHLY, CDR2 FYNNEI. The germline V and J ends were trimmed by 2 bases and 6 bases, with 7 bases remaining between them. This CDR3 is 12 amino acids long. CDR3 nucleotides: TGTGCCAGCAGTGAACGGGGGAATGGCTACACCTTC. As protein: CASSERGNGYTF. Drawing the rest from reference TRBV2 and TRBJ1-2, the complete variable domain is EPEVTQTPSHQVTQMGQEVILRCVPISNHLYFYWYRQILGQKVEFLVSFYNNEISEKSEIFDDQFSVERPDGSNFTLKIRSTKLEDSAMYFCASSERGNGYTFGSGTRLTVV.

In regard to this clonotype: This likely stems from a read error, as it lies one base from a far larger clone. The V and J genes are TRBV7-9 and TRBJ2-7; D ambiguous. Germline V gene lookup returns CDR1 SEHNR and CDR2 FQNEAQ (reference sequence). Between the trimmed V and J ends, which lost 1 base and 3 bases, there was a span of 7 bases. The CDR3 length is 13 residues. In nucleotides, the CDR3 is TGTGCCAGCAGCTTAGAAGGGTTCTACGAGCAGTACTTC. This gives the protein CASSLEGFYEQYF. The full variable domain, its missing parts supplied by reference TRBV7-9 and TRBJ2-7, is DTGVSQNPRHKITKRGQNVTFRCDPISEHNRLYWYRQTLGQGPEFLTYFQNEAQLEKSRLLSDRFSAERPKGSFSTLEIQRTEQGDSAMYLCASSLEGFYEQYFGPGTRLTVT.

The count of this clonotype is one. This rearrangement joins TRBV19 to TRBJ2-2; 7 nucleotides align to TRBD2. The CDR3 loop spans 16 amino acids. Germline values: CDR1 LNHDA, CDR2 SQIVND (reference sequence). V shed 5 bases, J shed 9 bases, and the junction held 15 bases outside the gene matches. CDR3 region: CASSPRSGNLLWELFF. In DNA form, the CDR3 reads TGTGCCAGTAGTCCTAGGAGCGGGAACCTCTTATGGGAGCTGTTTTTT.

The sample holds many counts of this clonotype. The rearrangement joins TRBV5-1 to TRBJ2-1, with 11 bases lining up with TRBD2. The CDR3 loop spans 14 amino acids. The V gene's germline CDR1 is SGHRS and CDR2 YFSETQ. Trimming at V came to 2 bases and at J to 6 bases, leaving 1 base not matched to a gene. CDR3 protein: CASSLTSGSNEQFF. The CDR3 DNA is TGCGCCAGCAGCTTAACTAGCGGGAGCAATGAGCAGTTCTTC.

The table lists this clonotype with many counts. V gene TRBV5-4 combines with J gene TRBJ2-7, with D tentatively TRBD1 (6 bases). V shed 4 bases and J shed 5 bases, with 22 bases lying between them. CDR1 SGHNT and CDR2 YYREEE come from the germline V gene (reference sequence). The CDR3 length is 16 residues. The CDR3 region is CASSAGPQGIRNEQYF. CDR3 DNA sequence: TGTGCCAGCAGCGCAGGACCGCAGGGGATCCGGAACGAGCAGTACTTC.

The table lists this clonotype with many counts. This CDR3 reads CATSDLRTGVFNEQFF. CDR3 sequence (DNA): TGTGCCACCAGTGATCTCCGGACAGGGGTTTTCAATGAGCAGTTCTTC. V usage is TRBV24-1 and J usage is TRBJ2-1; TRBD1 aligns across 9 bases. The CDR3 spans 16 residues. The germline CDR1 and CDR2 sequences are KGHDR and SFDVKD. J lost 6 bases, V lost 3 bases, and 8 bases had no gene match.

Ten or more counts support this clonotype. The chain joins TRBV6-1 to TRBJ1-4; D is perhaps TRBD1 (5 bases). The CDR3 contains 16 residues. In germline, CDR1 is MNHNS, CDR2 SASEGT. Trimming pared 0 bases from V and 0 bases from J, leaving 8 bases between. The DNA of the CDR3 is TGTGCCAGCAGTGAAGCCCACAGGTCAACTAATGAAAAACTGTTTTTT. The encoded protein is CASSEAHRSTNEKLFF.

At least ten counts were recorded for this clonotype. The chain links TRBV24-1 to TRBJ2-2; 7 bases match TRBD2. In germline, CDR1 is KGHDR, CDR2 SFDVKD. Losses at the gene ends were 9 bases for V and 1 base for J; bases not matched to a gene: 4. The CDR3 is 14 amino acids. The DNA of the CDR3 is TGTGCCACCGAGGAGCGGGGGAACACCGGGGAGCTGTTTTTT. Its translation: CATEERGNTGELFF.

This clonotype appeared many times. V and J are TRBV6-5 and TRBJ1-5; 7 nucleotides match TRBD1. Germline-derived CDR1 and CDR2 are MNHEY and SVGAGI. The V segment lost 0 bases and the J segment 6 bases; nucleotides outside the gene matches: 11. The CDR3 extends over 17 amino acids. CDR3 region: CASSYSIRDSIIQPQHF. The CDR3 coding sequence is TGTGCCAGCAGTTACTCGATAAGGGACAGTATCATTCAGCCCCAGCATTTT.

This rearrangement joins TRBV24-1 to TRBJ2-3, with TRBD2 matching over 10 bases. CDR3 length equals 18 residues. From germline, CDR1 is KGHDR and CDR2 SFDVKD. The V and J ends lost 5 bases and 5 bases, in that order; junction bases with no gene match: 15. The CDR3 sequence: CATSGSGTSGVAGDTQYF. CDR3 in DNA: TGTGCCACCAGTGGCTCCGGTACTAGCGGGGTGGCGGGAGATACGCAGTATTTT.

This chain connects TRBV6-5 to TRBJ2-7; 10 bases line up with TRBD1. V lost 6 bases to trimming and J lost 4 bases; unmatched junction nucleotides: 9. The CDR3 is 15 residues long. Germline V lookup: CDR1 MNHEY, CDR2 SVGAGI. The CDR3 is CASSYAGQGFYEQYF. The CDR3 coding sequence is TGTGCCAGCAGCTACGCGGGACAGGGGTTTTACGAGCAGTACTTC.

The gene calls are TRBV3-1 and TRBJ2-1, with 14 bases matching TRBD2. The ends lost 3 bases at V and 9 bases at J; junction bases unmatched: 1. Per the germline V gene, CDR1 is LGHDT and CDR2 is YNNKEL (reference sequence). The CDR3 is 14 amino acids. CDR3 bases: TGTGCCAGCAGCCAGGGACTAGCGGGAGTTGAGCAGTTCTTC. Its protein is CASSQGLAGVEQFF.

Concerning this clonotype: The CDR3 carries no conserved terminal phenylalanine or tryptophan, so it likely arises from a read error. The DNA is omitted, as the CDR3 cannot be located on it reliably, and the CDR3 follows TCRdb's listing. This chain links TRBV11-3 with TRBJ2-2; the table's D gene call, TRBD1, was not cross checked with the DNA. The CDR3 spans 15 amino acids, including both terminal residues. Germline V CDR1 and CDR2: SGHNT, YENEEA. The CDR3 loop is CASSLGAGLTGEMFL.

V and J are TRBV6-1 and TRBJ1-2; D is unclear. The CDR3 is 13 residues long. In germline, CDR1 is MNHNS, CDR2 SASEGT. Trimming took off 6 bases at V and 4 bases at J, with 12 bases between the two ends. The CDR3 region has the DNA TGTGCCAGCAGCCCCGGGATACCCTATGGCTACACCTTC. This codes for CASSPGIPYGYTF.

This clonotype is medium-sized (0.01 to 0.1%) within its sample. The chain carries TRBV27 and TRBJ1-6, with 7 bases aligning to TRBD1. Per the germline V gene, CDR1 is MNHEY and CDR2 is SMNVEV (reference sequence). The CDR3 loop spans 14 amino acids. Losses at the gene ends were 4 bases for V and 8 bases for J; bases not matched to a gene: 5. In nucleotides, the CDR3 is TGTGCCAGCAGTTGGACAGGAAAATATTCACCCCTCCACTTT. It codes for CASSWTGKYSPLHF.